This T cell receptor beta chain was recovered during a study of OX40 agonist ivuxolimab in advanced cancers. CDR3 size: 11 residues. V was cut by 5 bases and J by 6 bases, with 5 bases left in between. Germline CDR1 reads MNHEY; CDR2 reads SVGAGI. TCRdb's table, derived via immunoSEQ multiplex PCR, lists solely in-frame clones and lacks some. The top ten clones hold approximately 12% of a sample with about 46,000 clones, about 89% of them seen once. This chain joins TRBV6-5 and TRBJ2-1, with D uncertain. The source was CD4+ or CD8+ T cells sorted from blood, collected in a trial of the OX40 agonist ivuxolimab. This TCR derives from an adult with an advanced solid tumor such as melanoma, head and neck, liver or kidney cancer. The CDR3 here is CASSLFNEQFF. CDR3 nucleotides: TGTGCCAGCAGTCTTTTCAATGAGCAGTTCTTC.